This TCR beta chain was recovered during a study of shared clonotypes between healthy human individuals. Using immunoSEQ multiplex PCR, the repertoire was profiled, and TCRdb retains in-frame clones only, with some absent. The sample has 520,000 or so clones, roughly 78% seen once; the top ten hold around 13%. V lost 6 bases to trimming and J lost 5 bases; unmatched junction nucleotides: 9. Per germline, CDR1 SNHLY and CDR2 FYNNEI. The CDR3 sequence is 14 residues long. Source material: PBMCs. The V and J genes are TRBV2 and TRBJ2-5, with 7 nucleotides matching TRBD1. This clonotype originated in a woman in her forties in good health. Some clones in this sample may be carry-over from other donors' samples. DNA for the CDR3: TGTGCCAGCAGGGACACGTGGGGACAGGAGACCCAGTACTTC. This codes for CASRDTWGQETQYF.